One T cell receptor beta chain is described in this entry. The target antigen is unknown. Method: immunoSEQ multiplex PCR; TCRdb's copy keeps in-frame clones and lacks some. Of about 170,000 clones in the sample, about 92% are singletons; the top ten hold 3.5% to 4.5%. The data were taken from a study of T cell responses to AZD1222 COVID-19 vaccine. General observations from the study: After the peak T cell response, and only then, were repertoires sampled. Only 6 or 7 AZD1222 recipients tested seropositive at baseline. The CD4 TCRs associated with vaccination extended across spike and predominated at 160-218 and 743-854. White British ancestry dominated among donors, who included more females, and clonal diversity was possibly underestimated.

The sequence came from an adult in good health. Source: peripheral blood, taken on day 0 of AZD1222 vaccination.

CDR3 loop: CASSQGGGEAFF. CDR3 DNA sequence: TGCGCCAGCAGCCAAGGTGGCGGTGAAGCTTTCTTT. J is TRBJ1-1 and V is TRBV4-1, with D unresolved. The CDR3 covers 12 residues. Germline assignment: CDR1 MGHRA and CDR2 YSYEKL. Trimming left V 1 base short and J 7 bases short, with 7 bases between.